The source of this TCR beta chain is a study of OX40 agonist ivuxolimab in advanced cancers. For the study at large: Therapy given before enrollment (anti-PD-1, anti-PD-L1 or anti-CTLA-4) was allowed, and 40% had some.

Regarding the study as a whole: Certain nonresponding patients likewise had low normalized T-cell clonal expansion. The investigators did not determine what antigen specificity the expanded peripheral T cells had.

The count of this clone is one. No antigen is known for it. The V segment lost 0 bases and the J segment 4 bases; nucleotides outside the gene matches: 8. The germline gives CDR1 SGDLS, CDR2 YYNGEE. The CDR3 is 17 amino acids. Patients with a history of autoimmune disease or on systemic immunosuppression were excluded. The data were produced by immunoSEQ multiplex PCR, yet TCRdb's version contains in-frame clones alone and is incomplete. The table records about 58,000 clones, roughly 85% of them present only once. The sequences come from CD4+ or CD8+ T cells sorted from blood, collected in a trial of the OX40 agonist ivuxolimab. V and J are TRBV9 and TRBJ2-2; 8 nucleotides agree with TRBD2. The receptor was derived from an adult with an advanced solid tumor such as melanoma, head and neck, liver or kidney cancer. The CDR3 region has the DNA TGTGCCAGCAGCGTAGCGCCGGCAACTAGCGGCACCGGGGAGCTGTTTTTT. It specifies CASSVAPATSGTGELFF.